This T cell receptor beta chain was sequenced in a study of spatial heterogeneity in lung cancer. Study in general: Detected sequences consistently included more beta-chain ones than alpha-chain ones.

This clonotype showed up many times. Its target is not known. Study-wide findings and caveats: Intratumoral expanded alpha and beta TCR counts were found to track tumor mutation counts.

A distinct unique molecular identifier was carried by each TCR cDNA molecule. TCRdb redid the calling of the 5' RACE reads with MiXCR, one entry per CDR3 protein. The table lists around 100,000 distinct CDR3 sequences, 4.4% of them singletons. The J segment lost 6 bases and the V segment lost 2 bases, leaving 12 bases of the junction unmatched. From germline, CDR1 is MDHEN and CDR2 SYDVKM. The CDR3 loop spans 17 amino acids. Indicated time point: sample taken at primary tumor resection. Unsorted samples of tumor, nontumor lung or frozen PBMC had their whole RNA sequenced. The source is a male donor with early-stage non-small cell lung cancer. This sample comprised lung tumor tissue, obtained at surgery. This chain joins TRBV28 and TRBJ2-2; 7 positions match TRBD2. The CDR3 DNA reads TGTGCCAGCAGTTTAGGTCTCTGGCGGGAGAAGGCCGGGGAGCTGTTTTTT. Protein product: CASSLGLWREKAGELFF.